One sample yielded the 5 T cell receptor beta chains listed below, sequenced in a study of cytomegalovirus exposure and HLA in healthy donors. The PCR made use of 60 Vbeta and 13 Jbeta primers. Profiled with immunoSEQ multiplex PCR; TCRdb holds only in-frame clones, not every one. The sample shows roughly 140,000 clones, 70% to 85% of them seen only once. Specimen: PBMCs. The receptors come from a male donor in good health and CMV-seronegative.

CDR3 bases: TGCGCCAGCAAGTCTCTTCTGGCGAACACTGAAGCTTTCTTT. It specifies CASKSLLANTEAFF. The rearrangement joins TRBV5-1 to TRBJ1-1; D gene unclear. V lost 6 bases and J lost 1, with 13 bases in between. The CDR3 consists of 14 residues. The V gene's germline CDR1 is SGHRS and CDR2 YFSETQ.

The chain combines TRBV6-5 with TRBJ2-5; TRBD2 might be the D (7 bases). The germline V gene has CDR1 MNHEY and CDR2 SVGAGI. The CDR3 consists of 14 residues. With 5 bases removed from V and 7 bases from J, the gap between germline ends came to 17 bases. The CDR3 DNA reads as TGTGCCAGCAGTACCCGCAGGGGAGGGGGGACCCAGTACTTC. It translates to CASSTRRGGGTQYF.

This clone was observed once. The rearrangement links TRBV6-5 to TRBJ2-7, with D possibly being TRBD2 (6 bases). In germline, CDR1 is MNHEY, CDR2 SVGAGI. V lost 2 bases and J 0 bases, leaving 8 bases between the germline ends. This CDR3 has 14 residues. CDR3 DNA: TGTGCCAGCAGTTACGGGAGGAGCTCCTACGAGCAGTACTTC. Its translation: CASSYGRSSYEQYF.

The chain carries TRBV5-6 and TRBJ2-2, with TRBD2 as a possible D gene (5 bases). The V gene's germline CDR1 is SGHDT and CDR2 YYEEEE. CDR3 length equals 13 residues. Trimming cost V 4 bases and J 1 base, with 5 bases left between them. The CDR3 region is CASSRGNTGELFF. Written as DNA, the CDR3 is TGTGCCAGCAGCCGGGGGAACACCGGGGAGCTGTTTTTT.

The CDR3 loop is CASSQDPNGKYF. The CDR3 DNA reads TGTGCCAGCAGCCAAGATCCCAACGGGAAGTACTTC. The chain uses TRBV14 and TRBJ2-5, with D perhaps matching TRBD2 (5 bases). CDR3 size: 12 residues. Between the trimmed V and J ends, which lost 0 bases and 12 bases, there was a span of 11 bases. CDR1 and CDR2 from the germline V gene are SGHDN and FVKESK.